The 2 T cell receptor beta chains below all came from one sample that was sequenced in a study of CD8 T cells in ankylosing spondylitis. TCRdb passed the 5' RACE reads through MiXCR, listing each CDR3 protein once. Of about 340,000 distinct CDR3 sequences detected, 8% appear once; the ten largest clones hold 13% to 15%. Study results and caveats: One TCR beta motif, made up of roughly 8 highly homologous variants, appeared characteristic of ankylosing spondylitis blood.

Their recognized antigens are unknown. Material for sequencing was blood, either unsorted or a sorted T cell fraction (not recorded which). All receptors come from a male donor with ankylosing spondylitis.

This clonotype was detected ten times or more. The chain couples TRBV5-1 to TRBJ2-7; 9 bases are a match to TRBD1. Germline V gene sequence: CDR1 SGHRS, CDR2 YFSETQ. Unmatched junction bases numbered 17, after V lost 0 bases and J lost 4 bases. The CDR3 spans 19 residues. The CDR3 reads CASSLAAQDRGVLRYEQYF. The CDR3, as DNA: TGCGCCAGCAGCTTGGCCGCTCAGGACAGGGGAGTTCTACGATACGAGCAGTACTTC.

This clonotype was found a few times. The chain carries TRBV19 and TRBJ2-3; 8 bases fit TRBD2. CDR1 and CDR2 (germline): LNHDA, SQIVND (reference sequence). With 3 bases clipped from V and 3 bases from J, the junction kept 2 bases outside the gene matches. The CDR3 is 14 residues long. CDR3: CASSMSGGTDTQYF. CDR3 DNA sequence: TGTGCCAGTAGTATGTCGGGAGGGACAGATACGCAGTATTTT.